This T cell receptor beta chain was observed in a study of cytomegalovirus exposure and HLA in healthy donors. In the study overall: One earlier analysis, a look at roughly 170 million T cells, found more than 100 million unique TCR beta sequences. Study-wide points: Researchers reported from a later analysis that most CMV-associated TCR beta chains appeared HLA-restricted. A prior analysis recorded that most TCR beta V segments were productive about 87% or about 30% of the time.

PCR employed 60 Vbeta and 13 Jbeta primers. Clones were read by immunoSEQ multiplex PCR, and TCRdb kept only the in-frame ones, dropping some. Here the sample spans approximately 160,000 clones, over 75% being singletons. On this clone itself: The antigen remains undetermined.

The specimen was PBMCs. The TCR originated in a human donor in good health.

The CDR3 reads CASSLTSNEKLFF. The CDR3 bases are TGTGCCAGCAGCTTAACTTCTAATGAAAAACTGTTTTTT. J is TRBJ1-4 and V is TRBV7-6; D not certain. V lost 2 bases, J lost 3 bases, and 4 bases lay in between. The CDR3 is 13 residues long. The germline gives CDR1 SGHVS, CDR2 FNYEAQ.